A selection of T cell receptor beta chains follows, all from one sample in a study of blood T cell repertoires in COVID-19. Sequencing used immunoSEQ multiplex PCR; TCRdb keeps in-frame clones, though not all of them. The sample includes roughly 150,000 clones, about 91% of them seen just once. Input material: peripheral blood. These receptors all come from a human donor in a cohort sampled during active COVID-19. The CDR3 runs from the conserved cysteine through the conserved F or W. The order of the fields is clone size, V gene, D gene, J gene, CDR3 protein, CDR3 DNA. A D gene is named only where the DNA matches it firmly. A row's size may be missing; if present it is once, few, many or a size class.

clone size: few; V gene: TRBV4-2; D gene: TRBD2; J gene: TRBJ2-1; CDR3 protein: CASSQELAGGPFSSYNEQFF; CDR3 DNA: TGTGCCAGCAGCCAAGAGTTAGCGGGGGGTCCTTTCAGCTCCTACAATGAGCAGTTCTTC
clone size: NA; V gene: TRBV4-1; D gene: NA; J gene: TRBJ1-1; CDR3 protein: CASSHLEENTEAFF; CDR3 DNA: TGCGCCAGCAGCCATTTAGAGGAGAACACTGAAGCTTTCTTT
clone size: NA; V gene: TRBV7-9; D gene: TRBD1; J gene: TRBJ2-1; CDR3 protein: CASSPPNRDRGLNEQFF; CDR3 DNA: TGTGCCAGCAGCCCCCCAAACCGGGACAGGGGGCTCAATGAGCAGTTCTTC
clone size: few; V gene: TRBV6-5; D gene: TRBD2; J gene: TRBJ2-1; CDR3 protein: CASSSTSGVQNEQFF; CDR3 DNA: TGTGCCAGCAGTTCGACTAGCGGGGTACAGAATGAGCAGTTCTTC
clone size: NA; V gene: TRBV5-4; D gene: TRBD1; J gene: TRBJ2-7; CDR3 protein: CASSFGQGTYEQYF; CDR3 DNA: TGTGCCAGCAGCTTCGGACAGGGGACTTACGAGCAGTACTTC
clone size: NA; V gene: TRBV11-2; D gene: NA; J gene: TRBJ1-2; CDR3 protein: CASSLGLRGTPTNYGYTF; CDR3 DNA: TGTGCCAGCAGCTTAGGTCTAAGGGGGACACCCACTAACTATGGCTACACCTTC
clone size: NA; V gene: TRBV7-9; D gene: NA; J gene: TRBJ2-3; CDR3 protein: CASKGWGQTYITDTQYF; CDR3 DNA: TGTGCCAGCAAAGGATGGGGGCAGACTTACATCACAGATACGCAGTATTTT
clone size: few; V gene: TRBV18; D gene: NA; J gene: TRBJ2-1; CDR3 protein: CASSPLGQLYNEQFF; CDR3 DNA: TGTGCCAGCTCACCACTAGGACAACTCTACAATGAGCAGTTCTTC
clone size: NA; V gene: TRBV19; D gene: TRBD1; J gene: TRBJ1-1; CDR3 protein: CASTFQGAKGAFF; CDR3 DNA: TGTGCCAGTACCTTTCAGGGGGCGAAAGGGGCTTTCTTT
clone size: once; V gene: TRBV5-1; D gene: TRBD1; J gene: TRBJ2-2; CDR3 protein: CASSTVGQGNTGELFF; CDR3 DNA: TGCGCCAGCAGCACCGTGGGACAGGGGAACACCGGGGAGCTGTTTTTT
clone size: NA; V gene: TRBV2; D gene: NA; J gene: TRBJ2-5; CDR3 protein: CASSPQGKETQYF; CDR3 DNA: TGTGCCAGCAGCCCACAGGGTAAAGAGACCCAGTACTTC
clone size: NA; V gene: TRBV29-1; D gene: NA; J gene: TRBJ1-5; CDR3 protein: CSVEDGGAGNQPQHF; CDR3 DNA: TGCAGCGTTGAAGATGGGGGGGCCGGCAATCAGCCCCAGCATTTT
clone size: NA; V gene: TRBV25-1; D gene: TRBD1; J gene: TRBJ1-1; CDR3 protein: CASSGYTGGTEAFF; CDR3 DNA: TGTGCCAGCAGTGGATACACAGGGGGCACTGAAGCTTTCTTT
clone size: NA; V gene: TRBV4-1; D gene: TRBD1; J gene: TRBJ1-6; CDR3 protein: CASSQVPGQGHSPLHF; CDR3 DNA: TGCGCCAGCAGCCAAGTCCCGGGACAGGGTCATTCACCCCTCCACTTT
clone size: NA; V gene: TRBV21-1; D gene: NA; J gene: TRBJ1-5; CDR3 protein: CASSKRTRTENQPQHF; CDR3 DNA: TGTGCCAGCAGCAAACGGACACGGACCGAAAATCAGCCCCAGCATTTT
clone size: NA; V gene: TRBV4-3; D gene: NA; J gene: TRBJ1-1; CDR3 protein: CASSQDPDTEAFF; CDR3 DNA: TGCGCCAGCAGCCAAGATCCGGACACTGAAGCTTTCTTT
clone size: NA; V gene: TRBV2; D gene: TRBD1; J gene: TRBJ1-4; CDR3 protein: CASSELGLDRADEKLFF; CDR3 DNA: TGTGCCAGCAGTGAGCTTGGTTTGGACAGGGCCGATGAAAAACTGTTTTTT
clone size: NA; V gene: TRBV18; D gene: NA; J gene: TRBJ2-5; CDR3 protein: CASSPGNQETQYF; CDR3 DNA: TGTGCCAGCTCACCCGGGAACCAAGAGACCCAGTACTTC
clone size: once; V gene: TRBV19; D gene: TRBD1; J gene: TRBJ1-6; CDR3 protein: CASSWTGRNGSPLHF; CDR3 DNA: TGTGCCAGTAGTTGGACAGGGAGGAACGGTTCACCCCTCCACTTT
clone size: NA; V gene: TRBV11-2; D gene: NA; J gene: TRBJ2-5; CDR3 protein: CASSTSRPGKTQYF; CDR3 DNA: TGTGCCAGCAGCACGTCGCGCCCCGGGAAGACCCAGTACTTC
clone size: NA; V gene: TRBV4-2; D gene: TRBD1; J gene: TRBJ2-7; CDR3 protein: CASSPNRRDRGTWEQYF; CDR3 DNA: TGTGCCAGCAGCCCGAATCGCCGGGACAGGGGGACGTGGGAGCAGTACTTC
clone size: few; V gene: TRBV5-1; D gene: TRBD1; J gene: TRBJ1-2; CDR3 protein: CASSSGQGEVYGYTF; CDR3 DNA: TGCGCCAGCAGCTCTGGACAGGGAGAGGTCTATGGCTACACCTTC
clone size: NA; V gene: TRBV4-2; D gene: NA; J gene: TRBJ1-1; CDR3 protein: CASSRTGNTEAFF; CDR3 DNA: TGTGCCAGCAGCCGCACAGGGAACACTGAAGCTTTCTTT
clone size: NA; V gene: TRBV12-5; D gene: NA; J gene: TRBJ1-1; CDR3 protein: CASGIDTLNTEAFF; CDR3 DNA: TGTGCTAGTGGCATCGACACCTTGAACACTGAAGCTTTCTTT
clone size: NA; V gene: TRBV7-9; D gene: TRBD2; J gene: TRBJ2-3; CDR3 protein: CASSYHRGGDTDTQYF; CDR3 DNA: TGTGCCAGCAGCTACCATCGCGGGGGGGACACAGATACGCAGTATTTT
clone size: NA; V gene: TRBV29-1; D gene: NA; J gene: TRBJ1-2; CDR3 protein: CSVPDRKQAYGYTF; CDR3 DNA: TGCAGCGTTCCGGACAGAAAACAAGCCTATGGCTACACCTTC
clone size: NA; V gene: TRBV5-5; D gene: NA; J gene: TRBJ1-2; CDR3 protein: CASSLVDRANYGYTF; CDR3 DNA: TGTGCCAGCAGCTTGGTTGACAGAGCTAACTATGGCTACACCTTC
clone size: NA; V gene: TRBV9; D gene: NA; J gene: TRBJ2-5; CDR3 protein: CASSASPGSGETQYF; CDR3 DNA: TGTGCCAGCAGCGCGAGCCCAGGGTCAGGAGAGACCCAGTACTTC
clone size: NA; V gene: TRBV7-6; D gene: TRBD1; J gene: TRBJ1-5; CDR3 protein: CASSLETGGSNQPQHF; CDR3 DNA: TGTGCCAGCAGCTTAGAGACAGGGGGGAGTAATCAGCCCCAGCATTTT
clone size: NA; V gene: TRBV5-4; D gene: TRBD1; J gene: TRBJ1-6; CDR3 protein: CASSPGTGGNSPLHF; CDR3 DNA: TGTGCCAGCAGCCCCGGGACAGGGGGGAATTCACCCCTCCACTTT
clone size: NA; V gene: TRBV5-8; D gene: NA; J gene: TRBJ2-5; CDR3 protein: CASSPNGETQYF; CDR3 DNA: TGTGCCAGCAGCCCCAACGGAGAGACCCAGTACTTC
clone size: NA; V gene: TRBV27; D gene: TRBD2; J gene: TRBJ2-3; CDR3 protein: CASSLLAGGSFSPKGTDTQYF; CDR3 DNA: TGTGCCAGCAGTTTGTTAGCGGGGGGGTCGTTCTCCCCAAAAGGCACAGATACGCAGTATTTT
clone size: NA; V gene: TRBV4-3; D gene: TRBD1; J gene: TRBJ2-3; CDR3 protein: CASSQGTGADTQYF; CDR3 DNA: TGCGCCAGCAGCCAGGGGACAGGCGCAGATACGCAGTATTTT
clone size: NA; V gene: TRBV6-5; D gene: TRBD1; J gene: TRBJ1-1; CDR3 protein: CASRPPGGTEAFF; CDR3 DNA: TGTGCCAGCAGGCCCCCAGGGGGCACTGAAGCTTTCTTT
clone size: many; V gene: TRBV27; D gene: NA; J gene: TRBJ1-4; CDR3 protein: CASSHRVGEKLFF; CDR3 DNA: TGTGCCAGCAGTCACAGGGTAGGGGAAAAACTGTTTTTT
clone size: NA; V gene: TRBV11-2; D gene: TRBD2; J gene: TRBJ2-5; CDR3 protein: CASSPFGLAGKGETQYF; CDR3 DNA: TGTGCCAGCAGCCCTTTTGGACTAGCGGGGAAGGGAGAGACCCAGTACTTC
clone size: NA; V gene: TRBV7-3; D gene: NA; J gene: TRBJ2-3; CDR3 protein: CASSLGGAQYTQYF; CDR3 DNA: TGTGCCAGCAGCTTAGGGGGGGCCCAATATACGCAGTATTTT
clone size: NA; V gene: TRBV7-2; D gene: TRBD2; J gene: TRBJ2-2; CDR3 protein: CASSLGGGIPGELFF; CDR3 DNA: TGTGCCAGCAGCTTAGGCGGGGGGATCCCCGGGGAGCTGTTTTTT
clone size: NA; V gene: TRBV11-2; D gene: TRBD1; J gene: TRBJ2-7; CDR3 protein: CASSSPGGEQYF; CDR3 DNA: TGTGCCAGCAGCTCCCCAGGGGGAGAGCAGTACTTC
clone size: once; V gene: TRBV27; D gene: TRBD1; J gene: TRBJ1-4; CDR3 protein: CASSAWRRGLVREKLFF; CDR3 DNA: TGTGCCAGCAGTGCCTGGCGGAGGGGGCTGGTTCGAGAAAAACTGTTTTTT
clone size: NA; V gene: TRBV27; D gene: TRBD1; J gene: TRBJ1-2; CDR3 protein: CASSRGTGSYGYTF; CDR3 DNA: TGTGCCAGCAGTCGGGGGACAGGGAGCTATGGCTACACCTTC
clone size: NA; V gene: TRBV5-1; D gene: NA; J gene: TRBJ1-4; CDR3 protein: CASSDSMQGNRLNEKLFF; CDR3 DNA: TGCGCCAGCAGCGATTCGATGCAGGGAAACCGGCTTAATGAAAAACTGTTTTTT
clone size: NA; V gene: TRBV6-5; D gene: NA; J gene: TRBJ1-1; CDR3 protein: CASSSRDILGNTEAFF; CDR3 DNA: TGTGCCAGCAGTTCCCGGGACATCTTAGGTAACACTGAAGCTTTCTTT
clone size: NA; V gene: TRBV27; D gene: TRBD2; J gene: TRBJ2-1; CDR3 protein: CASSATSGGPSSYNEQFF; CDR3 DNA: TGTGCCAGCAGTGCGACTAGCGGGGGACCGAGCTCCTACAATGAGCAGTTCTTC
clone size: NA; V gene: TRBV19; D gene: TRBD1; J gene: TRBJ2-7; CDR3 protein: CASSSHKPRTGAYEQYF; CDR3 DNA: TGTGCCAGTAGTTCCCATAAACCCAGGACAGGGGCCTACGAGCAGTACTTC
clone size: NA; V gene: TRBV28; D gene: TRBD2; J gene: TRBJ2-1; CDR3 protein: CASSSTTSGGGSYNEQFF; CDR3 DNA: TGTGCCAGCAGTTCTACGACTAGCGGGGGTGGCTCCTACAATGAGCAGTTCTTC
clone size: NA; V gene: TRBV7-8; D gene: NA; J gene: TRBJ1-2; CDR3 protein: CASSLAAGFRRDYGYTF; CDR3 DNA: TGTGCCAGCAGCTTAGCGGCAGGGTTCCGTAGGGACTATGGCTACACCTTC
clone size: NA; V gene: TRBV28; D gene: TRBD1; J gene: TRBJ1-2; CDR3 protein: CASSLGQGNYGYTF; CDR3 DNA: TGTGCCAGCAGTTTGGGACAGGGGAACTATGGCTACACCTTC
clone size: few; V gene: TRBV6-1; D gene: NA; J gene: TRBJ1-6; CDR3 protein: CASSEMQGNSPLHF; CDR3 DNA: TGTGCCAGCAGTGAAATGCAGGGTAATTCACCCCTCCACTTT
clone size: once; V gene: TRBV3-1/TRBV3-2; D gene: TRBD2; J gene: TRBJ2-7; CDR3 protein: CASSQGTSTYEQYF; CDR3 DNA: TGTGCCAGCAGCCAGGGGACTAGCACTTACGAGCAGTACTTC